The subject of this entry is one TCR beta chain. This record comes from a study of blood T cell repertoires in COVID-19. Some clones are missing from TCRdb's copy, which holds only in-frame ones; the method was immunoSEQ multiplex PCR. This repertoire shows fewer than 300,000 clones, approximately 77% found once; its top ten account for around 2.9%. The CDR3 loop spans 17 amino acids. V trimming: 0 bases; J trimming: 5 bases; junction bases outside the gene matches: 7. Germline lookup yields CDR1 LGHNA and CDR2 YSLEER. The V and J genes are TRBV4-3 and TRBJ1-4; TRBD1 agrees at 9 bases. The sequence derives from a woman between 18 and 29 years old with acute or convalescent COVID-19. Material for sequencing was peripheral blood. This chain's CDR3 is CASSQERPGTGNEKLFF. The CDR3 DNA follows: TGCGCCAGCAGCCAAGAACGACCCGGGACAGGGAATGAAAAACTGTTTTTT.